This T cell receptor (beta chain) was observed in a study of T cell responses to AZD1222 COVID-19 vaccine. General study points: Within unmutated variant regions lay the reported targets of nearly half of spike-specific TCRs. Baseline seropositives among AZD1222 recipients totaled only five to seven.

Researchers grouped second doses given at about 4 or about 12 weeks into one pool. Sequencing was performed with immunoSEQ multiplex PCR; in TCRdb, only in-frame clones are kept and a portion is missing. The data contain about 85,000 clones, approximately 81% of them singletons. In the case of this clone: Its antigen is not known.

Germline assignment: CDR1 SGHDT and CDR2 YYEEEE. V was cut by 5 bases and J by 5 bases, with 16 bases left in between. The CDR3 runs to 14 residues. The genes are TRBV5-6 and TRBJ2-5; possibly TRBD1 for D (6 bases). Sample: peripheral blood, taken 28 days after the second AZD1222 dose. This clonotype was obtained from an adult who received the AZD1222 COVID-19 vaccine. The CDR3 sequence is CASSTGSLMETQYF. The CDR3 DNA follows: TGTGCCAGCAGTACAGGGAGTCTGATGGAGACCCAGTACTTC. The full variable domain, with the rest looked up from reference TRBV5-6 and TRBJ2-5, is DAGVTQSPTHLIKTRGQQVTLRCSPKSGHDTVSWYQQALGQGPQFIFQYYEEEERQRGNFPDRFSGHQFPNYSSELNVNALLLGDSALYLCASSTGSLMETQYFGPGTRLLVL.